These 9 T cell receptor beta chains originate from one sample sequenced in a study of cytomegalovirus exposure and HLA in healthy donors. PCR used 60 Vbeta primers and 13 Jbeta primers. The assay was immunoSEQ multiplex PCR, and TCRdb's table has in-frame clones only and misses some. The table has under 55,000 clones, 72% seen once; the top ten hold over 8%. The sequencing sample was made of PBMCs. These receptors were collected from a woman between 45 and 60 years old in good health and CMV-seronegative.

J is TRBJ2-5 and V is TRBV7-2; tentatively, D is TRBD2 (5 bases). Germline-derived CDR1 and CDR2 are SGHTA and FQGNSA. The V gene lost 5 bases and the J gene lost 5 bases, with 18 bases spanning the gap. CDR3 length equals 15 residues. The CDR3 here is CASSKSPGSGETQYF. The CDR3 DNA reads as TGTGCCAGCAGCAAAAGTCCGGGGTCGGGGGAGACCCAGTACTTC.

This clone is labeled medium-sized. The CDR3 is CASSPGLADTDTQYF. The CDR3 DNA reads as TGTGCCAGCAGCCCGGGACTAGCGGACACAGATACGCAGTATTTT. This chain uses TRBV6-5 with TRBJ2-3; 11 positions match TRBD2. Losses at the gene ends were 6 bases for V and 2 bases for J; bases not matched to a gene: 4. CDR1 and CDR2 from the germline V gene are MNHEY and SVGAGI. The CDR3 covers 15 residues.

This chain uses TRBV2 with TRBJ1-5; 10 bases line up with TRBD1. Germline loops: CDR1 SNHLY, CDR2 FYNNEI. This CDR3 has 14 amino acids. Trimming took 6 bases from V and 6 from J; bases not matched to a gene: 5. The CDR3 here is CASSETGGGQPQHF. The CDR3 coding sequence is TGTGCCAGCAGCGAGACAGGGGGCGGTCAGCCCCAGCATTTT.

In regard to this clone: At one end the junction does not follow the germline gene, possibly because of a read error. V gene TRBV7-7 combines with J gene TRBJ2-1; TRBD2 matches 7 bases. CDR3 length: 15 residues. The germline gives CDR1 SSHAT, CDR2 FNYEAQ (reference sequence). Written as DNA, the CDR3 is TGTGCTAGCAGCTCCAGTCGCGGGGGTTACAATGAGCAGTTCTTC. Its translation: CASSSSRGGYNEQFF.

The chain uses TRBV7-8 and TRBJ2-1; 8 nucleotides agree with TRBD1. CDR1 and CDR2 from the germline V gene are SGHVS and FQNEAQ. CDR3 size: 13 residues. The V gene end was trimmed by 8 bases and the J gene end by 5 bases; junction bases not matched to a gene: 5. CDR3 residues: CASGTGYHNEQFF. CDR3 sequence (DNA): TGTGCCAGCGGGACAGGCTATCACAATGAGCAGTTCTTC.

The genes are TRBV7-2 and TRBJ1-1, with 7 bases identical to TRBD1. The CDR3 runs 16 residues. V lost 6 bases, J lost 4 bases, and 14 bases stayed unmatched. Germline CDR1 reads SGHTA; CDR2 reads FQGNSA. The CDR3: CASRTPGQKRGTEAFF. Here the CDR3 DNA reads TGTGCCAGCAGGACACCGGGACAGAAAAGAGGCACTGAAGCTTTCTTT.

Worth noting for this clone: At one boundary the junction diverges from the germline segment, which might be a read error. The chain couples TRBV28 to TRBJ2-7, with a possible D match to TRBD2 (6 bases). The CDR3 consists of 16 residues. Germline values: CDR1 MDHEN, CDR2 SYDVKM. The CDR3 DNA is TGTGCCAGCAGTTCAACCGTTTCAAGATGGGGGGTGGGGCCGAGGTTC. It specifies CASSSTVSRWGVGPRF.

This sequence joins TRBV28 and TRBJ2-3; TRBD1 is a possible D gene (7 bases). Between the trimmed V and J ends, which lost 5 bases and 1 base, there was a span of 13 bases. CDR3 length: 15 amino acids. Germline CDR1 is MDHEN and CDR2 is SYDVKM. CDR3 in DNA: TGTGCCAGCAGTGACACAGGGGAGGGCACAGATACGCAGTATTTT. Translating gives CASSDTGEGTDTQYF.

This chain joins TRBV6-6 and TRBJ2-3; 8 positions match TRBD1. The germline CDR1 and CDR2 sequences are MNHNY and SVGAGI (reference sequence). This CDR3 region has 15 residues. V was clipped by 4 bases and J by 7 bases; unmatched bases: 10. The CDR3 DNA reads TGTGCCAGCAGTTCAGGGGGCCGTGTAACAAATACGCAGTATTTT. Protein: CASSSGGRVTNTQYF.